The clone carrying this T cell receptor beta chain showed up just once. Its antigen is as yet unknown. It was with 60 Vbeta and 13 Jbeta primers that the PCR ran. Authors' processing steps: Later analysis identified around 85 million unique TCR beta chains, 9 million to 13 million shared. Repertoires were generated with immunoSEQ multiplex PCR, while TCRdb's copy carries only in-frame clones and drops some. The DNA was the basis for D and trimming; V, J and clone size are from that table. This table has fewer than 150,000 clones, around 77% appearing once. This specimen comes from a study of cytomegalovirus exposure and HLA in healthy donors. Study observations and caveats: An analysis was carried out later, and it reportedly showed fewer N-insertions in an Asian-associated ancestry cluster than the approximately 700-donor mean. Later analysis identified about 18,000 TCR beta sequences associated with HLA alleles, using a false discovery rate threshold of 0.05.

Trimming removed 0 bases from V and 4 bases from J, with 12 bases in between. CDR3 length: 15 residues. From germline, CDR1 is SGHNT and CDR2 YENEEA. There were likely unrecorded immune exposures, though donors were nominally healthy when sampled. The sequencing sample was made of PBMCs. This chain connects TRBV11-3 to TRBJ1-1, with D uncertain. This receptor was identified in a woman aged 25 to 39 in good health and CMV-seropositive. CDR3 sequence (DNA): TGTGCCAGCAGCTTAGATCAAGGAGGATCCACTGAAGCTTTCTTT. It codes for CASSLDQGGSTEAFF.